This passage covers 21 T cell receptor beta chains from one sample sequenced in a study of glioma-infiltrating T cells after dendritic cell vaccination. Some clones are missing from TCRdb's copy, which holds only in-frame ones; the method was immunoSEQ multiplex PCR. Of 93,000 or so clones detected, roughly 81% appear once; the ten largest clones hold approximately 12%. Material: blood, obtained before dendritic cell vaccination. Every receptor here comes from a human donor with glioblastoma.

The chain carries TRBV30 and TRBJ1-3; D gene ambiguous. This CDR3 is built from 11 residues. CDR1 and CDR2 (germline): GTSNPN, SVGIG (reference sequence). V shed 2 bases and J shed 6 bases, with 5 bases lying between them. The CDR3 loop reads CAWSFKNTIYF. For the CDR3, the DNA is TGTGCCTGGAGTTTTAAAAACACCATATATTTT.

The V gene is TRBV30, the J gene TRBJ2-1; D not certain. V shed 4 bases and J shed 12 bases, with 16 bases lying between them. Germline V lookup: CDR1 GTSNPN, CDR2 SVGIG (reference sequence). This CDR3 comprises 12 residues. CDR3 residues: CAWTQTLGGQFF. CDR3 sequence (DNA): TGTGCCTGGACCCAGACATTGGGTGGGCAGTTCTTC.

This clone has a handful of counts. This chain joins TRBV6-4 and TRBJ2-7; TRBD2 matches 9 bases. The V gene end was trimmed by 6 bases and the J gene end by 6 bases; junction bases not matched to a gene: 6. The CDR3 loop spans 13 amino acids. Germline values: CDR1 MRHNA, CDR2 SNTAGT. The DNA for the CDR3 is TGTGCCAGCAGACGAGGACTAGCGCGCGAGCAGTACTTC. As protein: CASRRGLAREQYF.

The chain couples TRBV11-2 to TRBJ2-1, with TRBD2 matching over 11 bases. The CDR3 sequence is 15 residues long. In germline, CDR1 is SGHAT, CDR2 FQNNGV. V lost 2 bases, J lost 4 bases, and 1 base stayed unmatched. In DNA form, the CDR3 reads TGTGCCAGCAGCTTAACTAGCGGGGGTTACAATGAGCAGTTCTTC. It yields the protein CASSLTSGGYNEQFF.

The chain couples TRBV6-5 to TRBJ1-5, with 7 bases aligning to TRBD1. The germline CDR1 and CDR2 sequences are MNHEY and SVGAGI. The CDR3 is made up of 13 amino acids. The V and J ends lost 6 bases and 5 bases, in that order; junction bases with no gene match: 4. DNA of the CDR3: TGTGCCAGCAGGCAAGACAGGGATCAGCCCCAGCATTTT. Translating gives CASRQDRDQPQHF.

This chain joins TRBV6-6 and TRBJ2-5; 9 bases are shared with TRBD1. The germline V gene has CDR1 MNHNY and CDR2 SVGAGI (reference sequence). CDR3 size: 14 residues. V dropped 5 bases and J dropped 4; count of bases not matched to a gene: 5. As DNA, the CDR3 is TGTGCCAGCAGTAAACAGGGGGCTGGAGAGACCCAGTACTTC. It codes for CASSKQGAGETQYF.

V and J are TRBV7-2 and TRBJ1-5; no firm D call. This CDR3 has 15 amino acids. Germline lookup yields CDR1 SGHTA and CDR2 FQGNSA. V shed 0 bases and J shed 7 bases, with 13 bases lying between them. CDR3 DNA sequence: TGTGCCAGCAGCTTAGCGCTAGGAAGTGAACAGCCCCAGCATTTT. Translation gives CASSLALGSEQPQHF.

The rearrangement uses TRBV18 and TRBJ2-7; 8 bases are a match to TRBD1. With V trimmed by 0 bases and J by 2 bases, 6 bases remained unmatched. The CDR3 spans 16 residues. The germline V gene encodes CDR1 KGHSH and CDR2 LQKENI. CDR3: CASSPPTGVEAYEQYF. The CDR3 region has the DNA TGTGCCAGCTCACCACCGACAGGGGTAGAGGCCTACGAGCAGTACTTC.

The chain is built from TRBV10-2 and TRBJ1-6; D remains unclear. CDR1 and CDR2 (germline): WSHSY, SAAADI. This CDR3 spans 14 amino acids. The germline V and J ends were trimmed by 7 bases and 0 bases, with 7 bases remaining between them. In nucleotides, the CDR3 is TGCGCCAGCAACCTTAGCTCCTATAATTCACCCCTCCACTTT. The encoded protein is CASNLSSYNSPLHF.

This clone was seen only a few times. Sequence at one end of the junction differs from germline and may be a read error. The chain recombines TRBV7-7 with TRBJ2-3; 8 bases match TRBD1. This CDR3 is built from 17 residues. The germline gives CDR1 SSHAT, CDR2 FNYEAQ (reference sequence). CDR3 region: CASSLGRGLKRTDTQYF. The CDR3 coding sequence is TGTGCTAGCAGCTTAGGCAGGGGGCTTAAAAGAACAGATACGCAGTATTTT.

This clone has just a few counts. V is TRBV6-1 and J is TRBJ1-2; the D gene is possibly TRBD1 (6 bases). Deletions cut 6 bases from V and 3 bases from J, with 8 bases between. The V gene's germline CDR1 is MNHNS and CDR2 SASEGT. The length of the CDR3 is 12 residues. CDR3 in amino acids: CASRQGDYGYTF. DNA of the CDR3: TGTGCCAGCAGACAGGGCGACTATGGCTACACCTTC.

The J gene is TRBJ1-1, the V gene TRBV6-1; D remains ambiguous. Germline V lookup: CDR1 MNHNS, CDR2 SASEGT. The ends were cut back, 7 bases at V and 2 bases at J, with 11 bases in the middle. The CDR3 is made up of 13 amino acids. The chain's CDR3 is CASKRRANTEAFF. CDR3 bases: TGTGCCAGCAAGCGGCGGGCAAACACTGAAGCTTTCTTT.

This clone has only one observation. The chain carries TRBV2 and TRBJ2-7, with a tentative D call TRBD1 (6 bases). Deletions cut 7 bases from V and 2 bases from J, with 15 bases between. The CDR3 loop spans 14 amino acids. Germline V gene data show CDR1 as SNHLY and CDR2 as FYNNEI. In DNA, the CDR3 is TGTGCCAGCATCATAAGGACAGAGGCCTACGAGCAGTACTTC. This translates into CASIIRTEAYEQYF. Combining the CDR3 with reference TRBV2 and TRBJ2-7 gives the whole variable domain EPEVTQTPSHQVTQMGQEVILRCVPISNHLYFYWYRQILGQKVEFLVSFYNNEISEKSEIFDDQFSVERPDGSNFTLKIRSTKLEDSAMYFCASIIRTEAYEQYFGPGTRLTVT.

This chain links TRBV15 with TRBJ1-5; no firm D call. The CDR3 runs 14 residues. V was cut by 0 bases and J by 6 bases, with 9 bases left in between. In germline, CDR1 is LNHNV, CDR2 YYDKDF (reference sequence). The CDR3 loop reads CATSRDAGAQPQHF. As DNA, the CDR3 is TGTGCCACCAGCAGAGATGCAGGCGCTCAGCCCCAGCATTTT.

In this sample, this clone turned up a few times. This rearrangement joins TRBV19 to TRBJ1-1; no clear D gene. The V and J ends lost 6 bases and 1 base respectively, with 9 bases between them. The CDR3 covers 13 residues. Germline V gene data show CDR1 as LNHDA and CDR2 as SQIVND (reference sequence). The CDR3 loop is CASSQTGNTEAFF. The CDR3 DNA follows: TGTGCCAGTAGCCAGACGGGGAACACTGAAGCTTTCTTT.

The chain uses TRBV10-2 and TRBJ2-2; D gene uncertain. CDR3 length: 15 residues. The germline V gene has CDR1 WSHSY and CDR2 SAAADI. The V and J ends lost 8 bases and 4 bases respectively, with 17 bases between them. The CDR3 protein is CASFESGTGTGELFF. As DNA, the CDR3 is TGCGCCAGCTTTGAGTCGGGTACGGGCACCGGGGAGCTGTTTTTT.

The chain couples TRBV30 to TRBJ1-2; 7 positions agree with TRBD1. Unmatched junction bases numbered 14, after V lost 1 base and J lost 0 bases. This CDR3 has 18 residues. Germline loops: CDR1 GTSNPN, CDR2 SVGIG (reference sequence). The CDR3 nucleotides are TGTGCCTGGAGTGCCCCTTTTGGACAGGAGCCTGCTAACTATGGCTACACCTTC. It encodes CAWSAPFGQEPANYGYTF.

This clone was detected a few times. The DNA of the CDR3 is TGTGCCAGCAGCTCCGGGGGAGGGTGGGACACCGGGGAGCTGTTTTTT. It translates to CASSSGGGWDTGELFF. The chain employs TRBV7-2 and TRBJ2-2; 7 nucleotides agree with TRBD2. Trimming at V came to 4 bases and at J to 3 bases, leaving 8 bases not matched to a gene. Germline V gene lookup returns CDR1 SGHTA and CDR2 FQGNSA. This CDR3 contains 16 residues.

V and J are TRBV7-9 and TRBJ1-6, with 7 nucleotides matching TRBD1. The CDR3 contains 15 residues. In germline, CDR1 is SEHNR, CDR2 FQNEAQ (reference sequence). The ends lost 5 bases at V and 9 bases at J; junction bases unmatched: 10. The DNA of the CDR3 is TGTGCCAGCAGCCACCGGGACAGCGAAGGTTCACCCCTCCACTTT. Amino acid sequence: CASSHRDSEGSPLHF.

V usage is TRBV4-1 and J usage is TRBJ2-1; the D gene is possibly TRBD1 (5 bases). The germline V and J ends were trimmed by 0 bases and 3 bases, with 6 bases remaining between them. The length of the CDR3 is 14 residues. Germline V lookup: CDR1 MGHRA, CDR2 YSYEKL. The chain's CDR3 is CASSQDTGYNEQFF. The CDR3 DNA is TGCGCCAGCAGCCAAGACACAGGCTACAATGAGCAGTTCTTC.

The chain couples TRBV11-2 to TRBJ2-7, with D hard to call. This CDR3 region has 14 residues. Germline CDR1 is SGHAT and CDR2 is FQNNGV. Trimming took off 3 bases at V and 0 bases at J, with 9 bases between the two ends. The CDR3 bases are TGTGCCAGCAGCTTTGGGCAGGACTCCTACGAGCAGTACTTC. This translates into CASSFGQDSYEQYF.